Listed below are T cell receptor beta chains from one sample, sequenced in a study of graft-versus-host responses after intestinal transplantation. Profiled with immunoSEQ multiplex PCR; TCRdb holds only in-frame clones, not every one. This sample yields tens of thousands of clones, of which 94% are seen a single time; around 0.19% belongs to the top ten. Antigen specificity for these receptors is unknown. Here the sequenced sample was unstimulated CD4+ T cells sorted from spleen or lymph node cells, taken before transplant. These receptors were obtained from a human donor who was the organ donor for an intestinal transplant. Both conserved end residues are part of each CDR3. The D gene is left open where the match is weak. Only part of the rows carry a size: once, few, many, or a class if the clone is expanded.

J gene: TRBJ1-1; CDR3 length: 14; V gene: TRBV7-9; D gene: .; clone size: .; CDR3 DNA: TGTGCCAGCAGCTACCCGGGAGGGGCGGAAGGGGCTTTCTTT; CDR3 protein: CASSYPGGAEGAFF
J gene: TRBJ2-7; CDR3 length: 12; V gene: TRBV6-5; D gene: .; clone size: .; CDR3 DNA: TGTGCCAGCAGGGGGACGTTAGGCGAGCAGTACTTC; CDR3 protein: CASRGTLGEQYF
J gene: TRBJ2-7; CDR3 length: 14; V gene: TRBV9; D gene: .; clone size: .; CDR3 DNA: TGTGCCAGCAGCGTAGGTCAGGGTGCCTACGAGCAGTACTTC; CDR3 protein: CASSVGQGAYEQYF
J gene: TRBJ2-3; CDR3 length: 14; V gene: TRBV5-1; D gene: TRBD2; clone size: .; CDR3 DNA: TGCGCCAGCAGCCTATGGACTAGCGGGGATACGCAGTATTTT; CDR3 protein: CASSLWTSGDTQYF
J gene: TRBJ2-5; CDR3 length: 13; V gene: TRBV7-9; D gene: .; clone size: .; CDR3 DNA: TGTGCCAGCAGCTCCGGGACCAGAGAGACCCAGTACTTC; CDR3 protein: CASSSGTRETQYF
J gene: TRBJ1-2; CDR3 length: 10; V gene: TRBV29-1; D gene: TRBD1; clone size: .; CDR3 DNA: TGCAGCGCGACAGGGGATGGCTACACCTTC; CDR3 protein: CSATGDGYTF
J gene: TRBJ1-1; CDR3 length: 16; V gene: TRBV5-6; D gene: TRBD1; clone size: .; CDR3 DNA: TGTGCCAGCAGCTTTACAGGGGGCTCGATGAACACTGAAGCTTTCTTT; CDR3 protein: CASSFTGGSMNTEAFF
J gene: TRBJ1-6; CDR3 length: 14; V gene: TRBV7-9; D gene: TRBD1; clone size: .; CDR3 DNA: TGTGCTAGCAGCTACACAGGGGCGAATTCACCCCTCCACTTT; CDR3 protein: CASSYTGANSPLHF
J gene: TRBJ2-1; CDR3 length: 13; V gene: TRBV2; D gene: .; clone size: .; CDR3 DNA: TGTGCCAGCACCCCTAGCGTCCACAATGAGCAGTTCTTC; CDR3 protein: CASTPSVHNEQFF
J gene: TRBJ2-5; CDR3 length: 14; V gene: TRBV30; D gene: .; clone size: .; CDR3 DNA: TGTGCCTGGACCATAAATGGGGCTGGAGAGACCCAGTACTTC; CDR3 protein: CAWTINGAGETQYF
J gene: TRBJ2-5; CDR3 length: 15; V gene: TRBV19; D gene: TRBD2; clone size: .; CDR3 DNA: TGTGCCAGTAGTTGGGCGGGGGATGGTGCGAAGACCCAGTACTTC; CDR3 protein: CASSWAGDGAKTQYF
J gene: TRBJ1-2; CDR3 length: 14; V gene: TRBV5-8; D gene: TRBD1; clone size: once; CDR3 DNA: TGTGCCAGCACCTTGGACAGGGAGGTCTATGGCTACACCTTC; CDR3 protein: CASTLDREVYGYTF
J gene: TRBJ1-1; CDR3 length: 15; V gene: TRBV4-1; D gene: TRBD1; clone size: .; CDR3 DNA: TGCGCCAGCAGAGAAACCCGACAGGGGAACACTGAAGCTTTCTTT; CDR3 protein: CASRETRQGNTEAFF
J gene: TRBJ1-1; CDR3 length: 14; V gene: TRBV2; D gene: .; clone size: .; CDR3 DNA: TGTGCCAGCAGTGCTTGGGGCGCGAGCACTGAAGCTTTCTTT; CDR3 protein: CASSAWGASTEAFF
J gene: TRBJ2-7; CDR3 length: 15; V gene: TRBV6-5; D gene: TRBD1; clone size: .; CDR3 DNA: TGTGCCAGCAGTGCTCGCGGACAGGGCTCCTACGAGCAGTACTTC; CDR3 protein: CASSARGQGSYEQYF
J gene: TRBJ2-1; CDR3 length: 15; V gene: TRBV5-4; D gene: .; clone size: once; CDR3 DNA: TGTGCCAGCAGCATTGGGGGGAGCTCCTACAATGAGCAGTTCTTC; CDR3 protein: CASSIGGSSYNEQFF
J gene: TRBJ1-1; CDR3 length: 14; V gene: TRBV5-1; D gene: .; clone size: .; CDR3 DNA: TGCGCCAGCAGCTGGGACGGGCAGGACACTGAAGCTTTCTTT; CDR3 protein: CASSWDGQDTEAFF
J gene: TRBJ2-5; CDR3 length: 14; V gene: TRBV4-1; D gene: TRBD2; clone size: .; CDR3 DNA: TGCGCCAGCAGCCAAGGACTAGCGGGGGAGACCCAGTACTTC; CDR3 protein: CASSQGLAGETQYF
J gene: TRBJ2-7; CDR3 length: 15; V gene: TRBV7-2; D gene: .; clone size: .; CDR3 DNA: TGTGCCAGCAGCTTAGGAGGGTTGGCGGCCTACGAGCAGTACTTC; CDR3 protein: CASSLGGLAAYEQYF
J gene: TRBJ1-5; CDR3 length: 13; V gene: TRBV6-6; D gene: .; clone size: .; CDR3 DNA: TGTGCCAGCGCGGGGCAGTTAAATCAGCCCCAGCATTTT; CDR3 protein: CASAGQLNQPQHF
J gene: TRBJ2-7; CDR3 length: 13; V gene: TRBV7-2; D gene: .; clone size: .; CDR3 DNA: TGTGCCAGCAGCGGCAGGGTGAATCGAGAGCAGTACTTC; CDR3 protein: CASSGRVNREQYF
J gene: TRBJ1-5; CDR3 length: 16; V gene: TRBV6-1; D gene: TRBD1; clone size: .; CDR3 DNA: TGTGCCAGCAGTGTAGAGGGACAGGGGACCTATCAGCCCCAGCATTTT; CDR3 protein: CASSVEGQGTYQPQHF
J gene: TRBJ2-3; CDR3 length: 14; V gene: TRBV7-2; D gene: TRBD2; clone size: .; CDR3 DNA: TGTGCCAGCAGCTCCGGGACTAGTACAGATACGCAGTATTTT; CDR3 protein: CASSSGTSTDTQYF
J gene: TRBJ2-3; CDR3 length: 14; V gene: TRBV10-1; D gene: TRBD2; clone size: .; CDR3 DNA: TGCGCCAGCGGGAGCGGGGGGTGCACAGATACGCAGTATTTT; CDR3 protein: CASGSGGCTDTQYF
J gene: TRBJ2-2; CDR3 length: 14; V gene: TRBV6-6; D gene: .; clone size: .; CDR3 DNA: TGTGCCAGCAGTTACCGTCAAGACACCGGGGAGCTGTTTTTT; CDR3 protein: CASSYRQDTGELFF
J gene: TRBJ2-2; CDR3 length: 13; V gene: TRBV10-3; D gene: TRBD1; clone size: .; CDR3 DNA: TGTGCCATTGGGACAGGGGGAACCGGGGAGCTGTTTTTT; CDR3 protein: CAIGTGGTGELFF
J gene: TRBJ1-2; CDR3 length: 17; V gene: TRBV7-8; D gene: TRBD1; clone size: .; CDR3 DNA: TGTGCCAGCAGCACCCGCGGGACAGGGAGCGCTAACTATGGCTACACCTTC; CDR3 protein: CASSTRGTGSANYGYTF
J gene: TRBJ1-1; CDR3 length: 13; V gene: TRBV5-6; D gene: .; clone size: .; CDR3 DNA: TGTGCCAGCAGCCGACGCGGAGGCACTGAAGCTTTCTTT; CDR3 protein: CASSRRGGTEAFF
J gene: TRBJ1-2; CDR3 length: 16; V gene: TRBV6-6; D gene: TRBD1; clone size: once; CDR3 DNA: TGTGCCAGCAGTTACTTTGGGACAGGGGGGAACTATGGCTACACCTTC; CDR3 protein: CASSYFGTGGNYGYTF
J gene: TRBJ1-2; CDR3 length: 14; V gene: TRBV7-2; D gene: TRBD1; clone size: .; CDR3 DNA: TGTGCCAGCAGTTCCGGGACAGAAATCTATGGCTACACCTTC; CDR3 protein: CASSSGTEIYGYTF
J gene: TRBJ2-2; CDR3 length: 16; V gene: TRBV12-5; D gene: .; clone size: .; CDR3 DNA: TGTGCTAGTGGTTTGGAACGGGGGGCGGGCACCGGGGAGCTGTTTTTT; CDR3 protein: CASGLERGAGTGELFF
J gene: TRBJ1-2; CDR3 length: 12; V gene: TRBV28; D gene: TRBD1; clone size: .; CDR3 DNA: TGTGCCACGACAGGGGGCGCTTACGGCTACACCTTC; CDR3 protein: CATTGGAYGYTF
J gene: TRBJ1-5; CDR3 length: 15; V gene: TRBV19; D gene: .; clone size: .; CDR3 DNA: TGTGCCAGTAGTAGGGCACACACAGGGAATCAGCCCCAGCATTTT; CDR3 protein: CASSRAHTGNQPQHF
J gene: TRBJ2-4; CDR3 length: 15; V gene: TRBV5-4; D gene: TRBD1; clone size: .; CDR3 DNA: TGTGCCAGCAGCTTGGGACAGGGGGCCAAAAACATTCAGTACTTC; CDR3 protein: CASSLGQGAKNIQYF